This T cell receptor (beta chain) was sequenced for a study of T cell responses to AZD1222 COVID-19 vaccine. General study points: After the peak T cell response, and only then, were repertoires sampled.

Sequencing used immunoSEQ multiplex PCR; TCRdb keeps in-frame clones, though not all of them. The sample has about 73,000 clones, roughly 89% seen once. Worth noting for this clone: Its antigen remains unknown.

This sequence originates from an adult who received the AZD1222 COVID-19 vaccine. Sequencing used peripheral blood, obtained 28 days after the second AZD1222 dose.

Written as DNA, the CDR3 is TGCGCCAGCAGCTCCCTGGGGAGCGGGGTGGGTGATGAGCAGTTCTTC. It encodes CASSSLGSGVGDEQFF. The chain carries TRBV5-1 and TRBJ2-1, with TRBD2 identical over 7 bases. This CDR3 spans 16 amino acids. Germline-derived CDR1 and CDR2 are SGHRS and YFSETQ. V trimming: 3 bases; J trimming: 8 bases; junction bases outside the gene matches: 14.